The 15 T cell receptor beta chains below were found in one sample sequenced in a study of identical twins' blood T cells. In TCRdb, the 5' RACE reads were re-called with MiXCR into one record per CDR3 protein. The sample includes 350,000 to 400,000 distinct CDR3 sequences, about 28% of them seen just once. Sequencing input: PBMCs. Source of these receptors: a woman aged 18 to 50 in good health.

A remark on this clonotype: Mismatch with germline at one junction end may stem from a read error. CDR3 residues: CAGSQSYRRDTEAFF. The CDR3, as DNA: TGTGCCGGCAGCCAATCATACAGGAGGGACACTGAAGCTTTCTTT. The chain couples TRBV3-1 to TRBJ1-1; D might be TRBD1 (5 bases). Per the germline V gene, CDR1 is LGHDT and CDR2 is YNNKEL (reference sequence). This CDR3 has 15 residues.

This clonotype was counted a few times. The chain recombines TRBV19 with TRBJ1-1; no firm D call. Germline CDR1 LNHDA, CDR2 SQIVND (reference sequence). Trimming pared 5 bases from V and 5 bases from J, leaving 12 bases between. The CDR3 contains 13 residues. The CDR3 coding sequence is TGTGCCAGTAGTCCCGGGGTACGAACTGAAGCTTTCTTT. It yields the protein CASSPGVRTEAFF.

The chain has TRBV25-1 and TRBJ2-5; D is perhaps TRBD1 (5 bases). The CDR3 extends over 14 amino acids. The germline CDR1 and CDR2 sequences are MGHDK and SYGVNS. Trimming removed 7 bases at V and 2 bases at J, with 14 bases between. The CDR3 here is CASMVGALQETQYF. Here the CDR3 DNA reads TGTGCCAGCATGGTTGGGGCCCTGCAAGAGACCCAGTACTTC. The variable domain in full, completed from reference TRBV25-1 and TRBJ2-5, reads EADIYQTPRYLVIGTGKKITLECSQTMGHDKMYWYQQDPGMELHLIHYSYGVNSTEKGDLSSESTVSRIRTEHFPLTLESARPSHTSQYLCASMVGALQETQYFGPGTRLLVL.

The table lists this clonotype with a few counts. V usage is TRBV6-5 and J usage is TRBJ2-1; D gene uncertain. CDR1 and CDR2 (germline): MNHEY, SVGAGI. V was cut by 7 bases and J by 3 bases, with 4 bases left in between. The CDR3 length is 11 residues. The CDR3 loop is CASNRYNEQFF. The CDR3 nucleotides read TGTGCCAGCAACCGCTACAATGAGCAGTTCTTC.

The rearrangement uses TRBV20-1 and TRBJ2-3; D is unclear. Germline V lookup: CDR1 DFQATT, CDR2 SNEGSKA (reference sequence). The V end lost 1 base, the J end lost 5 bases, and 16 bases lay between the germline ends. The CDR3 contains 15 residues. The CDR3 reads CSARVAWGTRDTQYF. The DNA of the CDR3 is TGCAGTGCTAGAGTTGCTTGGGGAACTCGAGATACGCAGTATTTT.

This chain links TRBV2 with TRBJ2-5, with D possibly being TRBD2 (6 bases). V was cut by 4 bases and J by 7 bases, with 22 bases left in between. This CDR3 is built from 16 residues. Germline CDR1 and CDR2: SNHLY and FYNNEI. The CDR3 DNA sequence: TGTGCCAGCAGTGGGCCCGGGACTCCGCCCTCAGCGACCCAGTACTTC. It codes for CASSGPGTPPSATQYF.

The V gene is TRBV28, the J gene TRBJ1-1; 7 nucleotides match TRBD1. This CDR3 is built from 12 residues. V was clipped by 7 bases and J by 8 bases; unmatched bases: 7. CDR1 is MDHEN, CDR2 SYDVKM, per germline. The CDR3 here is CASMGQTIEAFF. Written as DNA, the CDR3 is TGTGCCAGCATGGGACAGACGATAGAAGCTTTCTTT.

This chain joins TRBV7-2 and TRBJ2-7, with D perhaps matching TRBD1 (6 bases). With 2 bases removed from V and 3 bases from J, the gap between germline ends came to 8 bases. The CDR3 covers 13 residues. Germline CDR1 reads SGHTA; CDR2 reads FQGNSA. CDR3 sequence (DNA): TGTGCCAGCAGCTTAACAGGGCTCTACGAGCAGTACTTC. As protein: CASSLTGLYEQYF. The full variable domain, in which reference TRBV7-2 and TRBJ2-7 provide the parts outside the CDR3, is GAGVSQSPSNKVTEKGKDVELRCDPISGHTALYWYRQSLGQGLEFLIYFQGNSAPDKSGLPSDRFSAERTGGSVSTLTIQRTQQEDSAVYLCASSLTGLYEQYFGPGTRLTVT.

This clonotype has just a few counts. The gene calls are TRBV20-1 and TRBJ2-1; TRBD1 matches at 11 bases. This CDR3 is built from 15 residues. Per germline, CDR1 DFQATT and CDR2 SNEGSKA (reference sequence). Trimming cost V 2 bases and J 8 bases; bases outside gene matches: 8. The CDR3 DNA reads as TGCAGTGCTAGAACGCCGGGACAGGGGGTCCATGAGCAGTTCTTC. Residues: CSARTPGQGVHEQFF.

V and J are TRBV6-6 and TRBJ1-4; D not certain. The CDR3 is 15 residues long. V lost 5 bases, J lost 4 bases, and 14 bases lay in between. The germline V gene has CDR1 MNHNY and CDR2 SVGAGI (reference sequence). CDR3: CASSDRATFNEKLFF. CDR3 coding DNA: TGTGCCAGCAGTGACCGGGCAACTTTTAATGAAAAACTGTTTTTT.

The chain carries TRBV14 and TRBJ2-7; D call uncertain. This CDR3 comprises 13 residues. Germline V gives CDR1 SGHDN, CDR2 FVKESK. V was clipped by 7 bases and J by 2 bases, with 12 bases between them. CDR3 nucleotides: TGTGCCAGCAACGACGGCGCGGCCTACGAGCAGTACTTC. It yields the protein CASNDGAAYEQYF.

This clonotype was seen more than once but under ten times. The chain couples TRBV20-1 to TRBJ2-2, with 13 bases aligning to TRBD2. J lost 5 bases, V lost 0 bases, and 6 bases had no gene match. CDR3 length equals 17 residues. Germline V gene data show CDR1 as DFQATT and CDR2 as SNEGSKA (reference sequence). CDR3 region: CSARDFGTSGMTGELFF. The CDR3 region has the DNA TGCAGTGCTAGAGATTTCGGGACTAGCGGGATGACCGGGGAGCTGTTTTTT.

This chain joins TRBV20-1 and TRBJ2-4, with D maybe TRBD1 (5 bases). The CDR3 sequence is 14 residues long. Trimming pared 3 bases from V and 8 bases from J, leaving 17 bases between. CDR1 and CDR2 (germline): DFQATT, SNEGSKA (reference sequence). This CDR3 reads CSARGPRVEDIQYF. Written as DNA, the CDR3 is TGCAGTGCTAGGGGCCCCAGGGTTGAGGACATTCAGTACTTC.

The J gene is TRBJ2-3, the V gene TRBV11-3; no reliable D call. Germline-derived CDR1 and CDR2 are SGHNT and YENEEA. This CDR3 comprises 17 residues. V lost 5 bases and J lost 0, with 18 bases in between. CDR3 residues: CASSPPWAKISTDTQYF. CDR3 DNA: TGTGCCAGCAGCCCACCTTGGGCGAAGATTAGCACAGATACGCAGTATTTT. Supplemented by reference TRBV11-3 and TRBJ2-3, the full variable domain reads EAGVVQSPRYKIIEKKQPVAFWCNPISGHNTLYWYLQNLGQGPELLIRYENEEAVDDSQLPKDRFSAERLKGVDSTLKIQPAELGDSAVYLCASSPPWAKISTDTQYFGPGTRLTVL.

This chain links TRBV19 with TRBJ1-1, with D unclear. The length of the CDR3 is 12 residues. V was pared by 4 bases and J by 3 bases, with 6 bases between. Germline CDR1 LNHDA, CDR2 SQIVND (reference sequence). In DNA form, the CDR3 reads TGTGCCAGTAGTAGGGGTCACACTGAAGCTTTCTTT. Translation: CASSRGHTEAFF.